Listed below are T cell receptor beta chains from one sample, sequenced in a study. TCRdb used MiXCR to reprocess the RT-PCR reads, holding one entry per CDR3 protein. Here the sample spans hundreds of thousands of distinct CDR3 sequences, 13% to 15% being singletons. Material for sequencing was memory CD4+ T cells from blood. These receptors originate from a female donor in good health, serving as a healthy control. The CDR3 runs from the conserved cysteine through the conserved F or W. A D gene is named only where the DNA matches it firmly. Clone size is shown for a subset of rows, as once, few, many or a class of expanded clone.

j_call,d_call,clone_size,v_call,cdr3_aa,cdr3_nt
TRBJ1-5,.,.,TRBV28,CASSFRRGYQPQHF,TGTGCCAGCAGTTTCAGGCGGGGATACCAGCCCCAGCATTTT
TRBJ2-7,.,.,TRBV28,CASSSSPDSLSSYKQYF,TGTGCCAGCAGTTCCTCCCCCGACAGCTTGAGCTCCTACAAGCAGTACTTC
TRBJ1-5,.,many,TRBV20-1,CSAAGPNSNQPQHF,TGCAGTGCTGCGGGGCCCAATAGCAATCAGCCCCAGCATTTT
TRBJ2-3,.,many,TRBV5-6,CASSHPAGGGTQYF,TGTGCCAGCAGCCACCCAGCAGGAGGGGGTACGCAGTATTTT
TRBJ2-3,TRBD2,few,TRBV7-9,CASSLTSGRARGTDTQYF,TGTGCCAGCAGCCTAACTAGCGGGAGGGCCAGGGGCACAGATACGCAGTATTTT
TRBJ1-2,.,few,TRBV20-1,CSAAPGATSLGWGYTF,TGCAGTGCCGCTCCAGGGGCGACCAGCCTAGGGTGGGGCTACACCTTC
TRBJ2-3,TRBD1,.,TRBV5-6,CASSRDRGGDTQYF,TGTGCCAGCAGCCGGGACAGGGGGGGGGATACGCAGTATTTT
TRBJ1-1,.,many,TRBV5-1,CASSLMGASTEAFF,TGCGCCAGCAGCTTGATGGGGGCTTCCACTGAAGCTTTCTTT
TRBJ2-3,.,many,TRBV5-1,CASSIGGAEDTQYF,TGCGCCAGCAGCATAGGGGGGGCCGAGGATACGCAGTATTTT
TRBJ2-4,TRBD2,many,TRBV20-1,CSALRTSGRVRDIQYF,TGCAGTGCCCTTAGGACTAGCGGGAGGGTCAGGGACATTCAGTACTTC
TRBJ2-4,.,many,TRBV29-1,CSVQGPKNIQYF,TGCAGCGTACAGGGACCCAAAAACATTCAGTACTTC
TRBJ1-4,.,few,TRBV6-2/TRBV6-3,CASSYSMTEDEKLFF,TGTGCCAGCAGTTACTCGATGACAGAAGATGAAAAACTGTTTTTT
TRBJ2-5,.,.,TRBV7-2,CASSPGQGEGSQYF,TGTGCCAGCAGCCCGGGGCAGGGTGAAGGATCCCAGTACTTC
TRBJ2-3,.,few,TRBV9,CASTKTGTDTQYF,TGTGCCAGCACCAAGACGGGTACGGATACGCAGTATTTT
TRBJ1-2,TRBD1,few,TRBV20-1,CSAWIQGSSQINYGYTF,TGCAGTGCTTGGATACAGGGGAGTTCCCAAATTAACTATGGCTACACCTTC
TRBJ2-5,TRBD2,.,TRBV20-1,CSATRLAGEETQYF,TGCAGTGCCACCAGACTAGCGGGGGAAGAGACCCAGTACTTC
TRBJ2-2,.,few,TRBV6-2/TRBV6-3,CASSPRPGTGELFF,TGTGCCAGCAGTCCCCGGCCAGGGACCGGGGAGCTGTTTTTT
TRBJ1-1,.,.,TRBV6-2/TRBV6-3,CASSRVMGASGTEAFF,TGTGCCAGCAGTAGAGTGATGGGGGCGAGCGGCACTGAAGCTTTCTTT
TRBJ2-1,TRBD1,.,TRBV7-2,CASSYRQGNTEAFF,TGTGCCAGCAGCTACCGACAGGGGAACACTGAAGCTTTCTTC
TRBJ1-3,.,.,TRBV7-8,CASSPRGMSSGNTIYF,TGTGCCAGCAGCCCCAGGGGCATGAGCTCTGGAAACACCATATATTTT
TRBJ1-2,TRBD1,.,TRBV12-3/TRBV12-4,CASTPDRGRGYTF,TGTGCCAGCACCCCAGACAGGGGTCGGGGCTACACCTTC
TRBJ2-1,TRBD2,.,TRBV3-1,CASSQVGRAGRSYNEQFF,TGTGCCAGCAGCCAAGTGGGACGAGCGGGGAGATCCTACAATGAGCAGTTCTTC
TRBJ1-3,.,many,TRBV29-1,CSVRGGTGNTIYF,TGCAGCGTTCGTGGGGGTACTGGAAACACCATATATTTT
TRBJ2-1,.,.,TRBV24-1,CATSDRNAPVLNEQFF,TGTGCCACCAGTGACCGAAACGCCCCTGTACTCAATGAGCAGTTCTTC
TRBJ1-3,.,many,TRBV7-2,CASSPYQGSSGNTIYF,TGTGCCAGCAGCCCCTATCAGGGCAGCTCTGGAAACACCATATATTTT
TRBJ2-1,.,many,TRBV29-1,CSVERSGSYNEQFF,TGCAGCGTTGAACGTAGCGGTTCTTACAATGAGCAGTTCTTC
TRBJ1-3,.,few,TRBV29-1,CSVGRHAGNTIYF,TGCAGCGTTGGGCGTCACGCTGGAAACACCATATATTTT
TRBJ2-7,.,.,TRBV28,CATRSGDYEQYF,TGTGCCACCAGAAGTGGTGATTACGAGCAGTACTTC
TRBJ2-1,TRBD1,.,TRBV7-3,CASSVDRGGYNEQFF,TGTGCCAGCAGCGTGGACAGGGGAGGCTACAATGAGCAGTTCTTC
TRBJ2-1,.,.,TRBV5-6,CASSLTPRLGVDEQFF,TGTGCCAGCAGCTTGACTCCCCGACTGGGCGTCGATGAGCAGTTCTTC
TRBJ2-7,.,few,TRBV7-3,CASSLSGGMGGEQYF,TGTGCCAGCAGCTTATCCGGGGGCATGGGTGGCGAGCAGTACTTC
TRBJ2-2,TRBD1,many,TRBV5-1,CASKDRTNTGELFF,TGCGCCAGCAAGGACAGGACGAACACCGGGGAGCTGTTTTTT
TRBJ1-2,TRBD1,.,TRBV28,CASSRQGLYAGYTF,TGTGCCAGCAGTCGACAGGGACTCTATGCTGGCTACACCTTC
TRBJ2-3,.,many,TRBV5-8,CASSLMRDTQYF,TGTGCCAGCAGCTTGATGAGAGATACGCAGTATTTT
TRBJ1-1,.,few,TRBV10-3,CAISDWAGRNTEAFF,TGTGCCATCAGTGATTGGGCGGGGCGGAACACTGAAGCTTTCTTT
TRBJ1-5,TRBD1,few,TRBV4-1,CASSQGGGTGISQPQHF,TGCGCCAGCAGCCAAGGGGGGGGGACAGGGATCAGTCAGCCCCAGCATTTT
TRBJ2-7,.,few,TRBV27,CASSSPRYEQYF,TGTGCCAGCAGTTCCCCGCGGTACGAGCAGTACTTC
TRBJ2-3,.,.,TRBV12-3/TRBV12-4,CASSLAGPDTQYF,TGTGCCAGCAGTTTAGCAGGGCCAGATACGCAGTATTTT
TRBJ2-5,.,many,TRBV24-1,CATSDFGRGTETQYF,TGTGCCACCAGTGATTTTGGCAGGGGAACCGAGACCCAGTACTTC
TRBJ2-2,.,.,TRBV5-1,CASSSQAGELFF,TGCGCCAGCAGCTCGCAGGCCGGGGAGCTGTTTTTT
TRBJ2-3,.,many,TRBV4-3,CASRAGVNTDTQYF,TGCGCCAGCAGGGCCGGGGTCAACACAGATACGCAGTATTTT